The T cell receptor beta chain under discussion was sequenced for a study of blood T cell repertoires in COVID-19. For the study at large: Acute-phase and convalescent COVID-19 samples originated in the United States, Italy and Spain.

Per germline, CDR1 MNHEY and CDR2 SVGAGI. The CDR3 totals 15 residues. V lost 2 bases to trimming and J lost 4 bases, with 14 bases between them. Clones were read by immunoSEQ multiplex PCR, and TCRdb kept only the in-frame ones, dropping some. This repertoire shows hundreds of thousands of clones, over 75% found once; its top ten account for 0.9% to 1.2%. Clinical history reported by participants formed the basis on which cohorts were assigned. Each recovered donor of Cohort 3 presented with two negative PCRs, clearance, or symptom resolution. The gene calls are TRBV6-5 and TRBJ1-2, with a weak D call TRBD1 (6 bases). The sequencing input was PBMCs or T cells enriched from blood (not recorded which). This receptor was obtained from a man aged 30 to 45 who had recovered from COVID-19. The CDR3 loop reads CASSYALDSFYGYTF. CDR3 nucleotides: TGTGCCAGCAGTTACGCCCTGGACAGCTTCTATGGCTACACCTTC.